This T cell receptor (beta chain) was identified in a study of blood T cell repertoires in COVID-19. This clone was counted once. The CDR3 loop spans 14 amino acids. Trimming left V 6 bases short and J 6 bases short, with 18 bases between. The germline gives CDR1 MDHEN, CDR2 SYDVKM. This table comes from immunoSEQ multiplex PCR, and its TCRdb copy is limited to in-frame clones, with some not included. The table lists approximately 50,000 clones, around 88% of them singletons. Sequenced: peripheral blood. The V call is TRBV28, the J call TRBJ2-7; tentatively, D is TRBD1 (6 bases). This clonotype originated in a woman older than 75 with acute or convalescent COVID-19. The DNA for the CDR3 is TGTGCCAGCAGACCGGGACAAGGGTTTTCCGAGCAGTACTTC. This encodes CASRPGQGFSEQYF.